The clone carrying this T cell receptor beta chain is judged medium-sized. The antigen is not known. TCRdb keeps only in-frame clones here, not all; method: immunoSEQ multiplex PCR. This table has 3,800 or so clones, 65% to 80% appearing once. The data are from a study of immune cell composition in non-small cell lung cancer. Points from the study as a whole: Shared sequences between tumour-reactive and dominant in vivo clones were not proven.

V gave up 0 bases and J gave up 0 bases, with 12 bases separating them. The germline V gene has CDR1 MGHRA and CDR2 YSYEKL. The CDR3 spans 17 residues. Normal lung was sampled as far from the tumour as possible, at least 3 cm. Template was genomic DNA from frozen, unsorted single-cell suspensions. The chain recombines TRBV4-1 with TRBJ1-5; D perhaps matches TRBD1 (6 bases). Sequencing input: non-adjacent lung tissue. The clonotype was recovered from a human donor with non-small cell lung cancer. CDR3: CASSQDNQGGSNQPQHF. In DNA, the CDR3 is TGCGCCAGCAGCCAAGACAACCAAGGGGGTAGCAATCAGCCCCAGCATTTT.